Shown below are 29 T cell receptor beta chains from a single sample sequenced in a study of early T cells in non-severe SARS-CoV-2 infection (dated by TCRdb to about 2021). Libraries were prepared through 5' RACE. TCRdb shows the sequencer as NextSeq 500. TCRdb passed the public sequencing reads through fastp at Q25 and MiXCR, retaining productive beta sequences. Each CDR3 protein gets just one entry, which takes the most common genes and DNA from the rows behind it. This sample has more than 90,000 distinct CDR3 sequences in its table, and less than 15% of those were observed once. About 2% of the sample comes from the top ten. The sample taken for sequencing was whole blood. All receptors derive from an adult who was a healthcare worker with PCR-confirmed SARS-CoV-2 infection or an uninfected control (not recorded which).

This clonotype was counted many times. In DNA, the CDR3 is TGTGCCAGCAGCTTGTTAGGGACTCAGCCCCAGCATTTT. Encoded protein: CASSLLGTQPQHF. This chain uses TRBV5-6 with TRBJ1-5; D is perhaps TRBD1 (5 bases). V lost 1 base and J lost 6, with 8 bases in between. CDR3 length equals 13 residues. Germline-derived CDR1 and CDR2 are SGHDT and YYEEEE.

This clonotype was detected a few times. The chain carries TRBV6-2 or TRBV6-3 and TRBJ2-2; TRBD2 agrees at 12 bases. The CDR3 covers 17 residues. From germline, CDR1 is MNHEY and CDR2 SVGEGT. V dropped 5 bases and J dropped 2; count of bases not matched to a gene: 6. The CDR3 DNA follows: TGTGCCAGCAGTACTCGGACTAGCGGGGTCAACACCGGGGAGCTGTTTTTT. Amino acid sequence: CASSTRTSGVNTGELFF.

The rearrangement joins TRBV15 to TRBJ1-2; D unclear. Germline CDR1 LNHNV, CDR2 YYDKDF (reference sequence). The CDR3 has 13 residues. V lost 1 base to trimming and J lost 14 bases, with 17 bases between them. The CDR3: CATSRGINSPLTF. The CDR3 region has the DNA TGTGCCACCAGCAGAGGGATTAACAGCCCGTTAACCTTC.

The chain employs TRBV6-6 and TRBJ2-3, with TRBD1 identical over 8 bases. V lost 5 bases to trimming and J lost 4 bases; unmatched junction nucleotides: 5. CDR3 length: 14 residues. Looked up from germline, CDR1 is MNHNY and CDR2 is SVGAGI (reference sequence). The CDR3 DNA sequence: TGTGCCAGCAGTCGCAGGGGGCAAGCAGATACGCAGTATTTT. It codes for CASSRRGQADTQYF.

This clonotype was observed at least ten times. V usage is TRBV27 and J usage is TRBJ2-7; D may be TRBD1 (5 bases). The CDR3 loop spans 14 amino acids. Trimming left V 6 bases short and J 1 base short, with 13 bases between. CDR1 and CDR2 (germline): MNHEY, SMNVEV (reference sequence). CDR3 residues: CASSPRPGSYEQYF. In DNA form, the CDR3 reads TGTGCCAGCAGCCCTCGTCCAGGGTCCTACGAGCAGTACTTC.

The chain links TRBV7-2 to TRBJ1-2, with D unresolved. V was clipped by 7 bases and J by 2 bases, with 11 bases between them. The germline V gene encodes CDR1 SGHTA and CDR2 FQGNSA. The length of the CDR3 is 13 residues. This CDR3 is CASNYWQNYGYTF. The CDR3 nucleotides read TGTGCCAGCAACTATTGGCAGAACTATGGCTACACCTTC.

This clonotype was seen ten or more times. The chain is built from TRBV12-3 or TRBV12-4 and TRBJ1-6; no clear D. This CDR3 has 16 amino acids. The V end lost 2 bases, the J end lost 10 bases, and 18 bases lay between the germline ends. The DNA of the CDR3 is TGTGCCAGCAGTTTAAGGGTCGCGGGGAGAGGATCACCCCTCCACTTT. It codes for CASSLRVAGRGSPLHF.

This clonotype has more than one count but fewer than ten. V gene TRBV14 combines with J gene TRBJ1-1, with 9 bases fitting TRBD1. Trimming cost V 5 bases and J 1 base; bases outside gene matches: 5. The length of the CDR3 is 15 residues. CDR1 SGHDN and CDR2 FVKESK come from the germline V gene. Here the CDR3 reads CASSSRTGANTEAFF. Here the CDR3 DNA reads TGTGCCAGCAGCTCCCGGACAGGGGCGAACACTGAAGCTTTCTTT. The full variable domain, rest sourced from reference TRBV14 and TRBJ1-1, is EAGVTQFPSHSVIEKGQTVTLRCDPISGHDNLYWYRRVMGKEIKFLLHFVKESKQDESGMPNNRFLAERTGGTYSTLKVQPAELEDSGVYFCASSSRTGANTEAFFGQGTRLTVV.

This chain uses TRBV20-1 with TRBJ2-7; unclear D gene. The CDR3 contains 13 residues. Trimming left V 3 bases short and J 2 bases short, with 11 bases between. Germline V gene data show CDR1 as DFQATT and CDR2 as SNEGSKA (reference sequence). CDR3 protein: CSARTYRTYEQYF. The CDR3 DNA is TGCAGTGCTAGGACCTACAGAACCTACGAGCAGTACTTC.

This clonotype was detected ten times or more. The chain carries TRBV20-1 and TRBJ2-5; D gene uncertain. Germline V CDR1 and CDR2: DFQATT, SNEGSKA (reference sequence). V lost 6 bases and J 0 bases, leaving 5 bases between the germline ends. This CDR3 region has 11 residues. CDR3 DNA sequence: TGCAGTGCCGGTCACCAAGAGACCCAGTACTTC. Protein product: CSAGHQETQYF.

The chain has TRBV29-1 and TRBJ2-1; no firm D call. Germline-derived CDR1 and CDR2 are SQVTM and ANQGSEA. Between the trimmed V and J ends, which lost 4 bases and 5 bases, there was a span of 9 bases. The CDR3 runs to 12 residues. Here the CDR3 reads CSVGHANNEQFF. In DNA, the CDR3 is TGCAGCGTTGGCCATGCCAACAATGAGCAGTTCTTC.

The gene calls are TRBV29-1 and TRBJ2-6; no definite D call. The V gene's germline CDR1 is SQVTM and CDR2 ANQGSEA. This CDR3 is 12 amino acids long. Trimming pared 4 bases from V and 3 bases from J, leaving 4 bases between. CDR3 in DNA: TGCAGCGTTGGGGATGGGGCCAACGTCCTGACTTTC. This codes for CSVGDGANVLTF.

This clonotype appeared many times. This rearrangement joins TRBV9 to TRBJ2-2; possible D gene TRBD2, 6 bases. CDR3 length: 15 residues. Germline V lookup: CDR1 SGDLS, CDR2 YYNGEE. Trimming left V 4 bases short and J 6 bases short, with 16 bases between. Here the CDR3 DNA reads TGTGCCAGCAGCCCGACTAGGGGACGGGCCGGGGAGCTGTTTTTT. The encoded protein is CASSPTRGRAGELFF.

This clonotype was observed many times. This rearrangement joins TRBV29-1 to TRBJ2-1; D remains unclear. V lost 4 bases to trimming and J lost 7 bases, with 11 bases between them. The CDR3 runs to 12 residues. Germline V gene sequence: CDR1 SQVTM, CDR2 ANQGSEA. The CDR3 nucleotides read TGCAGCGTTGGGGTAAAAGGGAATGAGCAGTTCTTC. Its translation: CSVGVKGNEQFF.

The chain employs TRBV10-3 and TRBJ2-7; TRBD2 agrees at 7 bases. There are 13 residues in the CDR3. Germline V gene data show CDR1 as ENHRY and CDR2 as SYGVKD. J gave up 4 bases and V 5 bases, and 5 bases lay outside the gene matches. In DNA form, the CDR3 reads TGTGCCATCAGTTTAGCGGGCGATTACGAGCAGTACTTC. Its translation: CAISLAGDYEQYF.

The V call is TRBV7-6, the J call TRBJ2-2; D unresolved. CDR3 length: 12 amino acids. The V end was cut by 9 bases, the J end by 1 base, with 6 bases between. Germline V CDR1 and CDR2: SGHVS, FNYEAQ. CDR3 amino acids: CASQENTGELFF. CDR3 in DNA: TGTGCCAGTCAGGAGAACACCGGGGAGCTGTTTTTT.

In this sample, this clonotype turned up many times. This chain links TRBV9 with TRBJ1-2; D is undetermined. This CDR3 is built from 14 residues. CDR1 is SGDLS and CDR2 is YYNGEE in the germline V gene. V lost 0 bases to trimming and J lost 2 bases, with 8 bases between them. CDR3 nucleotide sequence: TGTGCCAGCAGCGTAGGTACAGCAAACTATGGCTACACCTTC. This codes for CASSVGTANYGYTF.

About this clonotype: A clone one base away is much larger, so this may be a read error. This chain links TRBV18 with TRBJ1-1; 8 nucleotides agree with TRBD1. This CDR3 contains 12 residues. Germline assignment: CDR1 KGHSH and CDR2 LQKENI. CDR3 sequence (DNA): TGTGCCTGGCCAGGGGGCAATACTGAAGCTTCCTTT. Its translation is CAWPGGNTEASF. Using reference TRBV18 and TRBJ1-1 for the parts outside the CDR3, the full variable domain is NAGVMQNPRHLVRRRGQEARLRCSPMKGHSHVYWYRQLPEEGLKFMVYLQKENIIDESGMPKERFSAEFPKEGPSILRIQQVVRGDSAAYFCAWPGGNTEASFGQGTRLTVV.

This clonotype was picked up many times. The CDR3 bases are TGTGCCAGCAGCCCGGACGGGAACACTGAAGCTTTCTTT. Residues: CASSPDGNTEAFF. The chain employs TRBV9 and TRBJ1-1; D is ambiguous. The CDR3 is made up of 13 amino acids. In germline, CDR1 is SGDLS, CDR2 YYNGEE. The V gene lost 4 bases and the J gene lost 1 base, with 8 bases spanning the gap.

This clonotype has only a few counts. CDR3 protein: CASSYDRAETQYF. CDR3 in DNA: TGTGCCAGTAGTTACGACAGGGCGGAGACCCAGTACTTC. This sequence joins TRBV19 and TRBJ2-5; 7 bases are a match to TRBD1. Germline assignment: CDR1 LNHDA and CDR2 SQIVND (reference sequence). The CDR3 extends over 13 amino acids. The V gene end was trimmed by 5 bases and the J gene end by 5 bases; junction bases not matched to a gene: 5.

This clonotype was detected only a few times. The rearrangement joins TRBV2 to TRBJ2-1; no reliable D call. Germline CDR1 and CDR2: SNHLY and FYNNEI. V dropped 2 bases and J dropped 0 bases, with 11 bases sitting between them. CDR3 length equals 16 residues. Written as DNA, the CDR3 is TGTGCCAGCAGTGAAAAGGAGTTTTACTCCTACAATGAGCAGTTCTTC. It translates to CASSEKEFYSYNEQFF.

This clonotype was seen many times. The rearrangement links TRBV20-1 to TRBJ1-6; 9 bases agree with TRBD1. Trimming at V came to 6 bases and at J to 7 bases, leaving 10 bases not matched to a gene. The CDR3 covers 15 residues. The germline V gene encodes CDR1 DFQATT and CDR2 SNEGSKA (reference sequence). CDR3 region: CSADGTGFRNSPLHF. The CDR3 DNA sequence: TGCAGTGCGGATGGGACAGGGTTTCGCAATTCACCCCTCCACTTT.

To note about this clonotype: A read error may explain this, as a much larger clone is one base away. This chain joins TRBV6-6 and TRBJ1-3, with D perhaps matching TRBD1 (5 bases). This CDR3 has 15 amino acids. Deletions cut 6 bases from V and 6 bases from J, with 18 bases between. Germline V CDR1 and CDR2: MNHNY, SVGAGI (reference sequence). CDR3 in amino acids: CASSWTAMGENTIYF. In nucleotides, the CDR3 is TGTGCCAGCAGCTGGACGGCAATGGGGGAAAACACCATATATTTT.

J is TRBJ2-3 and V is TRBV5-1; 7 bases match TRBD1. V trimming: 2 bases; J trimming: 0 bases; junction bases outside the gene matches: 9. Germline loops: CDR1 SGHRS, CDR2 YFSETQ. The CDR3 length is 17 residues. This CDR3 reads CASSFRPDRSSTDTQYF. The DNA of the CDR3 is TGCGCCAGCAGCTTTAGGCCGGACAGGAGTAGCACAGATACGCAGTATTTT.

This clonotype was seen ten or more times. CDR3 coding DNA: TGTGCCAGCAGCTTTATTCGGGCAGGAGGTAATTCACCCCTCCACTTT. Translated: CASSFIRAGGNSPLHF. The rearrangement uses TRBV7-9 and TRBJ1-6; D unresolved. Deletions cut 3 bases from V and 6 bases from J, with 15 bases between. The CDR3 totals 16 residues. Germline V CDR1 and CDR2: SEHNR, FQNEAQ (reference sequence).

The gene calls are TRBV7-2 and TRBJ2-4; D not certain. CDR3 length: 13 amino acids. From germline, CDR1 is SGHTA and CDR2 FQGNSA. V lost 1 base, J lost 5 bases, and 6 bases lay in between. CDR3 loop: CASSLVTQNIQYF. CDR3 bases: TGTGCCAGCAGCTTAGTTACCCAAAACATTCAGTACTTC.

This clonotype showed up just a few times. The V call is TRBV5-1, the J call TRBJ1-2, with D unresolved. CDR3 length: 14 residues. Trimming pared 4 bases from V and 4 bases from J, leaving 14 bases between. Germline assignment: CDR1 SGHRS and CDR2 YFSETQ. The DNA for the CDR3 is TGCGCCAGCAGCCCACGGGAAGGCCCCTATGGCTACACCTTC. It codes for CASSPREGPYGYTF.

This clonotype has only a few counts. The V gene is TRBV28, the J gene TRBJ2-1; perhaps TRBD2 as D (6 bases). The CDR3 loop spans 15 amino acids. Germline CDR1 is MDHEN and CDR2 is SYDVKM. Trimming took 5 bases from V and 8 from J, leaving 19 bases between them. CDR3 sequence: CASSPGDSGLYEQFF. Written as DNA, the CDR3 is TGTGCCAGCAGTCCCGGGGACTCCGGCCTATATGAGCAGTTCTTC.

There are a few counts of this clonotype. V usage is TRBV11-2 and J usage is TRBJ1-1; D possibly corresponds to TRBD1 (6 bases). Trimming took 6 bases from V and 1 from J, leaving 21 bases between them. Per the germline V gene, CDR1 is SGHAT and CDR2 is FQNNGV. The CDR3 runs 17 residues. DNA of the CDR3: TGTGCCAGCAGTTACTCCCCGCCCACAGGGACGAACACTGAAGCTTTCTTT. Protein: CASSYSPPTGTNTEAFF.